These 25 T cell receptor beta chains originate from one sample sequenced in a study of long-term antiretroviral therapy in people with HIV. Assay version v3.0 of immunoSEQ was used, and it was run at survey level. Generated by immunoSEQ multiplex PCR, the TCRdb table keeps only in-frame clones and is missing some. The sample has approximately 16,000 clones; around 80% are singletons. The input for sequencing was unsorted PBMCs, taken 2.1 years after starting antiretroviral therapy. The receptors derive from a middle-aged man with HIV.

The rearrangement links TRBV7-2 to TRBJ2-3, with D perhaps matching TRBD2 (6 bases). Germline V CDR1 and CDR2: SGHTA, FQGNSA. V was pared by 5 bases and J by 3 bases, with 9 bases between. The CDR3 runs to 13 residues. CDR3 loop: CASSPGGTDTQYF. The CDR3 DNA sequence: TGTGCCAGCAGCCCCGGGGGAACAGATACGCAGTATTTT.

The V and J genes are TRBV11-2 and TRBJ2-7, with 11 bases fitting TRBD2. V shed 5 bases and J 3 bases; nucleotides not matched to a gene: 6. Germline lookup yields CDR1 SGHAT and CDR2 FQNNGV. The CDR3 runs 15 residues. The CDR3 loop reads CASSRTSGGIYEQYF. The CDR3 bases are TGTGCCAGCAGCCGTACTAGCGGGGGTATCTACGAGCAGTACTTC.

A few counts support this clone. The V gene is TRBV29-1, the J gene TRBJ1-1; D is undetermined. With 6 bases removed from V and 4 bases from J, the gap between germline ends came to 3 bases. Germline CDR1 and CDR2: SQVTM and ANQGSEA. The CDR3 has 9 amino acids. CDR3 coding DNA: TGCAGCGTCGGCACTGAAGCTTTCTTT. Residues: CSVGTEAFF.

The table lists this clone with a few counts. V is TRBV2 and J is TRBJ2-5, with 8 bases matching TRBD2. Per the germline V gene, CDR1 is SNHLY and CDR2 is FYNNEI. V was pared by 5 bases and J by 4 bases, with 0 bases of the junction left unmatched. The CDR3 has 12 amino acids. The CDR3 nucleotides are TGTGCCAGCAGTAGCGGGGGAGAGACCCAGTACTTC. Translating gives CASSSGGETQYF.

V and J are TRBV19 and TRBJ2-1, with 11 nucleotides matching TRBD1. Germline CDR1 reads LNHDA; CDR2 reads SQIVND (reference sequence). Trimming cost V 0 bases and J 3 bases; bases outside gene matches: 4. The CDR3 sequence is 17 residues long. The CDR3 bases are TGTGCCAGTAGTATAGATATGGACAGGGGGCTCTACAATGAGCAGTTCTTC. Residues: CASSIDMDRGLYNEQFF.

The chain joins TRBV27 to TRBJ2-5; TRBD1 matches 8 bases. Germline V gene sequence: CDR1 MNHEY, CDR2 SMNVEV (reference sequence). This CDR3 has 12 amino acids. The V gene end was trimmed by 6 bases and the J gene end by 5 bases; junction bases not matched to a gene: 2. This CDR3 reads CASRGQAETQYF. The CDR3 coding sequence is TGTGCCAGCAGGGGACAGGCTGAGACCCAGTACTTC.

J is TRBJ1-1 and V is TRBV7-8, with a possible D match to TRBD1 (6 bases). Germline-derived CDR1 and CDR2 are SGHVS and FQNEAQ. Deletions cut 5 bases from V and 5 bases from J, with 12 bases between. CDR3 size: 13 residues. CDR3 in amino acids: CASSLGGGTEAFF. The DNA for the CDR3 is TGTGCCAGCAGCCTAGGAGGGGGGACTGAAGCTTTCTTT.

The V call is TRBV6-1, the J call TRBJ1-1, with D possibly matching TRBD1 (5 bases). Trimming took off 2 bases at V and 4 bases at J, with 11 bases between the two ends. Germline loops: CDR1 MNHNS, CDR2 SASEGT. There are 14 residues in the CDR3. In DNA, the CDR3 is TGTGCCAGCAGTGAAACCGGGGGAGGCACTGAAGCTTTCTTT. Translating it yields CASSETGGGTEAFF.

With regard to this clone: A read error may account for a junction end that differs from germline. The chain combines TRBV13 with TRBJ2-3; D is unclear. The length of the CDR3 is 14 residues. CDR1 and CDR2 from the germline V gene are PRHDT and FYEKMQ (reference sequence). The CDR3 loop reads CASSLGSGTDTQYF. The DNA for the CDR3 is TGTGCCAGCAGCCTAGGGTCAGGCACAGATACGCAGTATTTT. The variable domain in full, with the rest retrieved from reference TRBV13 and TRBJ2-3, is AAGVIQSPRHLIKEKRETATLKCYPIPRHDTVYWYQQGPGQDPQFLISFYEKMQSDKGSIPDRFSAQQFSDYHSELNMSSLELGDSALYFCASSLGSGTDTQYFGPGTRLTVL.

The table lists this clone with a few counts. The CDR3 region has the DNA TGTGCCAGCAGCGTCCACCAGGGCGGTTCACCCCTCCACTTT. This gives the protein CASSVHQGGSPLHF. The chain has TRBV9 and TRBJ1-6, with D perhaps matching TRBD1 (5 bases). CDR3 length: 14 residues. V dropped 2 bases and J dropped 9 bases, with 12 bases sitting between them. Germline V gene data show CDR1 as SGDLS and CDR2 as YYNGEE.

This chain connects TRBV25-1 to TRBJ2-1; the match to TRBD1 covers 7 bases. J gave up 12 bases and V 3 bases, and 11 bases lay outside the gene matches. Germline CDR1 and CDR2: MGHDK and SYGVNS. The CDR3 covers 14 residues. The CDR3 loop reads CASSESNRGYGQFF. DNA of the CDR3: TGTGCCAGCAGTGAGTCCAACAGGGGATACGGGCAGTTCTTC. Full variable domain (outside the CDR3, taken from reference TRBV25-1 and TRBJ2-1): EADIYQTPRYLVIGTGKKITLECSQTMGHDKMYWYQQDPGMELHLIHYSYGVNSTEKGDLSSESTVSRIRTEHFPLTLESARPSHTSQYLCASSESNRGYGQFFGPGTRLTVL.

The V call is TRBV27, the J call TRBJ1-2, with 7 nucleotides matching TRBD1. Germline V gives CDR1 MNHEY, CDR2 SMNVEV (reference sequence). Trimming took 6 bases from V and 4 from J; bases not matched to a gene: 8. The CDR3 covers 14 residues. The CDR3 coding sequence is TGTGCCAGCAGGATGACAGGGCTCACCTATGGCTACACCTTC. This sequence encodes CASRMTGLTYGYTF.

V gene TRBV7-9 combines with J gene TRBJ1-1; possible D gene TRBD1, 5 bases. The CDR3 extends over 12 amino acids. Germline values: CDR1 SEHNR, CDR2 FQNEAQ (reference sequence). V shed 5 bases and J shed 7 bases, with 11 bases lying between them. CDR3 nucleotide sequence: TGTGCCAGCAGCGGGGGGGGTGGTGAAGCTTTCTTT. Protein: CASSGGGGEAFF.

V gene TRBV5-1 combines with J gene TRBJ1-6, with D unclear. This CDR3 comprises 16 residues. V dropped 3 bases and J dropped 10 bases, with 20 bases sitting between them. Germline-derived CDR1 and CDR2 are SGHRS and YFSETQ. The CDR3, as DNA: TGCGCCAGCAGCTGGGGTACGGGTCCCCTAGCCTCACCCCTCCACTTT. Protein: CASSWGTGPLASPLHF.

By sample fraction, this clone is medium-sized. This chain connects TRBV7-8 to TRBJ2-7, with TRBD2 matching over 13 bases. Trimming removed 4 bases from V and 2 bases from J; junction bases left unmatched: 2. Germline V gives CDR1 SGHVS, CDR2 FQNEAQ. CDR3 length equals 15 residues. This CDR3 is CASSSTSGGAYEQYF. The CDR3 nucleotides read TGTGCCAGCAGCTCAACTAGCGGGGGGGCCTACGAGCAGTACTTC.

The rearrangement joins TRBV19 to TRBJ1-1; D is uncertain. The germline CDR1 and CDR2 sequences are LNHDA and SQIVND (reference sequence). This CDR3 contains 16 residues. V dropped 4 bases and J dropped 5 bases, with 20 bases sitting between them. The CDR3 bases are TGTGCCAGTAGTAACCCGCCCGGCCGCATGTGGACTGAAGCTTTCTTT. Protein: CASSNPPGRMWTEAFF.

The chain has TRBV9 and TRBJ2-1; the match to TRBD2 covers 12 bases. There are 15 residues in the CDR3. The V gene's germline CDR1 is SGDLS and CDR2 YYNGEE. Trimming cost V 2 bases and J 10 bases; bases outside gene matches: 7. Here the CDR3 reads CASSVSSGGAREQFF. In nucleotides, the CDR3 is TGTGCCAGCAGCGTCTCTAGCGGGGGGGCCCGGGAGCAGTTCTTC.

The V and J genes are TRBV4-1 and TRBJ1-1, with 8 bases lining up with TRBD1. The trim removed 3 bases at V and 5 bases at J, leaving 8 bases unmatched. Germline V gene data show CDR1 as MGHRA and CDR2 as YSYEKL. The CDR3 is made up of 15 amino acids. The CDR3 loop reads CASSHPGGSGTEAFF. The CDR3 region has the DNA TGCGCCAGCAGCCACCCAGGGGGCTCGGGGACTGAAGCTTTCTTT.

The V call is TRBV7-8, the J call TRBJ2-1; 10 bases match TRBD2. Trimming cost V 5 bases and J 2 bases; bases outside gene matches: 3. Germline assignment: CDR1 SGHVS and CDR2 FQNEAQ. The CDR3 length is 15 residues. The CDR3 DNA reads as TGTGCCAGCAGCCTTAGCGGGGGGCCCTACAATGAGCAGTTCTTC. Protein sequence: CASSLSGGPYNEQFF. The variable domain in full, with the rest retrieved from reference TRBV7-8 and TRBJ2-1, is GAGVSQSPRYKVAKRGQDVALRCDPISGHVSLFWYQQALGQGPEFLTYFQNEAQLDKSGLPSDRFFAERPEGSVSTLKIQRTQQEDSAVYLCASSLSGGPYNEQFFGPGTRLTVL.

The chain is built from TRBV6-5 and TRBJ2-3; possibly TRBD2 for D (6 bases). The CDR3 contains 16 residues. Germline V lookup: CDR1 MNHEY, CDR2 SVGAGI. Between the trimmed V and J ends, which lost 3 bases and 2 bases, there was a span of 15 bases. CDR3: CASSYGIAANTDTQYF. The CDR3 DNA reads TGTGCCAGCAGTTATGGGATAGCGGCTAACACAGATACGCAGTATTTT.

The gene calls are TRBV5-1 and TRBJ2-7; D perhaps matches TRBD1 (6 bases). CDR1 and CDR2 (germline): SGHRS, YFSETQ. V lost 5 bases and J lost 7, with 16 bases in between. The CDR3 is made up of 13 amino acids. The CDR3 sequence: CASRAGAVVEQYF. The CDR3 DNA follows: TGCGCCAGCAGGGCAGGGGCCGTCGTTGAGCAGTACTTC.

V and J are TRBV29-1 and TRBJ1-2, with a tentative D call TRBD1 (6 bases). V was cut by 4 bases and J by 3 bases, with 12 bases left in between. Germline lookup yields CDR1 SQVTM and CDR2 ANQGSEA. The CDR3 loop spans 13 amino acids. CDR3 in DNA: TGCAGCGTTGCAACAGGGATCGACTATGGCTACACCTTC. Encoded protein: CSVATGIDYGYTF.

The chain joins TRBV7-9 to TRBJ2-7, with 7 bases fitting TRBD2. Trimming removed 5 bases from V and 3 bases from J; junction bases left unmatched: 4. Per the germline V gene, CDR1 is SEHNR and CDR2 is FQNEAQ (reference sequence). The CDR3 length is 13 residues. CDR3 residues: CASSGGDYYEQYF. The CDR3 nucleotides are TGTGCCAGCAGCGGGGGGGACTACTACGAGCAGTACTTC.

J is TRBJ1-2 and V is TRBV9, with TRBD1 identical over 7 bases. The trim removed 0 bases at V and 3 bases at J, leaving 5 bases unmatched. The CDR3 spans 15 residues. Germline values: CDR1 SGDLS, CDR2 YYNGEE. Here the CDR3 reads CASSVARGPDYGYTF. The CDR3 DNA reads TGTGCCAGCAGCGTAGCTAGGGGGCCTGACTATGGCTACACCTTC.

There are a few counts of this clone. The V gene is TRBV19, the J gene TRBJ1-5; D uncertain. Germline-derived CDR1 and CDR2 are LNHDA and SQIVND (reference sequence). This CDR3 has 14 residues. V dropped 1 base and J dropped 4 bases, with 8 bases sitting between them. The CDR3 loop reads CASSIGEINQPQHF. CDR3 sequence (DNA): TGTGCCAGTAGTATAGGAGAGATAAATCAGCCCCAGCATTTT.